The 23 T cell receptor beta chains presented below share a single source sample, sequenced in a study of control samples from healthy donors and cancer patients. Clones were sequenced by immunoSEQ multiplex PCR, and TCRdb holds only the in-frame ones, with some missing. Counted here are tens of thousands of clones, roughly 89% occurring once; the ten biggest clones make up roughly 1.5%. Sequencing was done on a sample of PBMCs. These TCRs come from a man aged 35-49 years with colorectal cancer.

This chain links TRBV7-2 with TRBJ2-7, with D perhaps matching TRBD1 or TRBD2 (5 bases each). Germline loops: CDR1 SGHTA, CDR2 FQGNSA. The CDR3 runs to 14 residues. Trimming removed 5 bases from V and 6 bases from J, with 17 bases in between. As DNA, the CDR3 is TGTGCCAGCAGCCCCTACCTCCGGGGCGGCGAGCAGTACTTC. Protein: CASSPYLRGGEQYF.

The CDR3 coding sequence is TGTGCCAGCAGTTTAGCGCTCTCAGATACGCAGTATTTT. Encoded protein: CASSLALSDTQYF. The J gene is TRBJ2-3, the V gene TRBV12-3 or TRBV12-4; the D is unclear. CDR3 length: 13 amino acids. Trimming took off 0 bases at V and 4 bases at J, with 5 bases between the two ends.

This sequence joins TRBV30 and TRBJ2-3; D not certain. Trimming left V 0 bases short and J 5 bases short, with 9 bases between. The germline CDR1 and CDR2 sequences are GTSNPN and SVGIG (reference sequence). The CDR3 spans 13 residues. CDR3 region: CAWSVGPGDTQYF. As DNA, the CDR3 is TGTGCCTGGAGTGTAGGACCCGGAGATACGCAGTATTTT.

CDR3 in DNA: TGTGCCAGCACTACAAGCTACAATCAGCCCCAGCATTTT. Its translation is CASTTSYNQPQHF. The J gene is TRBJ1-5, the V gene TRBV6-5; D unresolved. From germline, CDR1 is MNHEY and CDR2 SVGAGI. Trimming stripped 7 bases from V and 3 bases from J, with 10 bases between. This CDR3 has 13 residues.

The count of this clone is one. The V and J genes are TRBV18 and TRBJ1-3; D is unresolved. Trimming left V 2 bases short and J 0 bases short, with 14 bases between. Germline V gene lookup returns CDR1 KGHSH and CDR2 LQKENI. This CDR3 has 17 residues. In DNA, the CDR3 is TGTGCCAGCTCACCAGCCCGTATACGTTCCTCTGGAAACACCATATATTTT. It specifies CASSPARIRSSGNTIYF.

In DNA form, the CDR3 reads TGTGCCAGCAGCGTGCATATTTCGAACACTGAAGCTTTCTTT. Residues: CASSVHISNTEAFF. The rearrangement joins TRBV5-5 to TRBJ1-1, with no clear D. CDR3 size: 14 residues. The germline V and J ends were trimmed by 4 bases and 1 base, with 11 bases remaining between them. CDR1 SGHKS and CDR2 YYEKEE come from the germline V gene (reference sequence).

V and J are TRBV6-5 and TRBJ1-1, with 10 bases lining up with TRBD1. The CDR3 sequence is 14 residues long. Germline trimming cut 7 bases from V and 4 bases from J; bases unmatched to any gene: 6. Per germline, CDR1 MNHEY and CDR2 SVGAGI. In nucleotides, the CDR3 is TGTGCCAGCAACGCGGACAGGGGGACCACTGAAGCTTTCTTT. This sequence encodes CASNADRGTTEAFF.

This clone was counted only a few times. The J gene is TRBJ1-1, the V gene TRBV4-1, with D perhaps matching TRBD1 (5 bases). Germline CDR1 reads MGHRA; CDR2 reads YSYEKL. Trimming shortened V by 1 base and J by 5 bases, and 8 bases separated the two germline ends. The CDR3 sequence is 13 residues long. The CDR3 reads CASSQVRDTEAFF. The DNA of the CDR3 is TGCGCCAGCAGCCAAGTCAGGGATACTGAAGCTTTCTTT.

The count of this clone is one. The genes are TRBV7-9 and TRBJ1-4; 9 bases match TRBD1. The CDR3 covers 14 residues. Losses at the gene ends were 3 bases for V and 8 bases for J; bases not matched to a gene: 4. Germline CDR1 and CDR2: SEHNR and FQNEAQ (reference sequence). For the CDR3, the DNA is TGTGCCAGCAGCTTTAGTGACAGGGGGGAAAAACTGTTTTTT. This translates into CASSFSDRGEKLFF.

CDR3 DNA sequence: TGCAGTGCAGCTAGCAATCAGCCCCAGCATTTT. Its protein is CSAASNQPQHF. The chain couples TRBV20-1 to TRBJ1-5; D call uncertain. This CDR3 is 11 amino acids long. The ends were cut back, 6 bases at V and 0 bases at J, with 3 bases in the middle. Per germline, CDR1 DFQATT and CDR2 SNEGSKA (reference sequence).

The chain is built from TRBV18 and TRBJ2-2; no firm D call. Per the germline V gene, CDR1 is KGHSH and CDR2 is LQKENI. V was shortened by 8 bases and J by 3 bases, with 19 bases between the two germline ends. The CDR3 is made up of 16 amino acids. The CDR3 loop reads CASPSASRADTGELFF. CDR3 in DNA: TGTGCCAGCCCCTCGGCTAGTCGGGCGGACACCGGGGAGCTGTTTTTT.

This rearrangement joins TRBV18 to TRBJ1-3, with D possibly TRBD1 on 6 matching bases. V lost 3 bases to trimming and J lost 4 bases, with 13 bases between them. Germline CDR1 reads KGHSH; CDR2 reads LQKENI. CDR3 length: 15 amino acids. The CDR3 loop is CASSPDSSPGNTIYF. CDR3 nucleotides: TGTGCCAGCTCACCGGACAGTTCGCCCGGAAACACCATATATTTT.

The V call is TRBV12-3 or TRBV12-4, the J call TRBJ2-3; no definite D call. The CDR3 has 12 amino acids. Trimming pared 5 bases from V and 3 bases from J, leaving 6 bases between. The CDR3, as DNA: TGTGCCAGCAGTATGTCTACAGATACGCAGTATTTT. This translates into CASSMSTDTQYF.

V is TRBV4-2 and J is TRBJ2-7; perhaps TRBD2 as D (5 bases). The CDR3 runs to 14 residues. V lost 0 bases, J lost 7 bases, and 13 bases lay in between. The V gene's germline CDR1 is LGHNA and CDR2 YNFKEQ. This CDR3 is CASSQERAVGEQYF. DNA of the CDR3: TGTGCCAGCAGCCAAGAGAGGGCCGTGGGGGAGCAGTACTTC.

CDR3 protein: CASSSQGLNTEAFF. DNA for the CDR3: TGTGCCAGCAGCTCACAGGGGTTGAACACTGAAGCTTTCTTT. The rearrangement joins TRBV11-3 to TRBJ1-1; TRBD1 matches 7 bases. The CDR3 runs 14 residues. The germline V gene has CDR1 SGHNT and CDR2 YENEEA. V gave up 4 bases and J gave up 0 bases; unmatched junction bases: 2.

The chain carries TRBV11-2 and TRBJ2-7; a possible D gene is TRBD1 (6 bases). Deletions cut 4 bases from V and 4 bases from J, with 8 bases between. The CDR3 runs 12 residues. The V gene's germline CDR1 is SGHAT and CDR2 FQNNGV. As DNA, the CDR3 is TGTGCCAGCAGCTCACAGGGTTACGAGCAGTACTTC. It codes for CASSSQGYEQYF.

The chain couples TRBV5-1 to TRBJ1-4; D possibly corresponds to TRBD1 (5 bases). Trimming took off 0 bases at V and 5 bases at J, with 11 bases between the two ends. There are 15 residues in the CDR3. The germline gives CDR1 SGHRS, CDR2 YFSETQ. The CDR3 loop is CASSLGGRLNEKLFF. DNA of the CDR3: TGCGCCAGCAGCTTGGGGGGGAGGCTGAATGAAAAACTGTTTTTT.

This clone was observed a single time. The gene calls are TRBV12-3 or TRBV12-4 and TRBJ1-5; possible D gene TRBD1, 5 bases. The CDR3 totals 13 residues. V was pared by 3 bases and J by 4 bases, with 7 bases between. The CDR3 here is CASSFRQNQPQHF. The CDR3 bases are TGTGCCAGCAGTTTTCGACAGAATCAGCCCCAGCATTTT.

The chain has TRBV7-9 and TRBJ1-2; a weak D match, TRBD1 (6 bases). The CDR3 length is 14 residues. The V end lost 5 bases, the J end lost 0 bases, and 10 bases lay between the germline ends. Germline V gene sequence: CDR1 SEHNR, CDR2 FQNEAQ (reference sequence). The CDR3, as DNA: TGTGCCAGCAGCCGGGGGCCCTCTAACTATGGCTACACCTTC. Protein sequence: CASSRGPSNYGYTF.

This clone was counted a single time. The chain links TRBV28 to TRBJ2-2; 13 nucleotides line up with TRBD2. Germline assignment: CDR1 MDHEN and CDR2 SYDVKM. There are 17 residues in the CDR3. V gave up 3 bases and J gave up 2 bases; unmatched junction bases: 3. The CDR3 DNA sequence: TGTGCCAGCAGTTTGGGACTAGCGGGGAAAAACACCGGGGAGCTGTTTTTT. Translation gives CASSLGLAGKNTGELFF. The complete variable domain, with remaining parts taken from reference TRBV28 and TRBJ2-2, reads DVKVTQSSRYLVKRTGEKVFLECVQDMDHENMFWYRQDPGLGLRLIYFSYDVKMKEKGDIPEGYSVSREKKERFSLILESASTNQTSMYLCASSLGLAGKNTGELFFGEGSRLTVL.

This clone was counted once. The rearrangement uses TRBV6-4 and TRBJ1-2; 10 bases agree with TRBD1. This CDR3 has 15 residues. CDR1 is MRHNA, CDR2 SNTAGT, per germline. Trimming cost V 3 bases and J 4 bases; bases outside gene matches: 5. The DNA for the CDR3 is TGTGCCAGCAGTGAATGGGACAGGGGCGGCTATGGCTACACCTTC. The encoded protein is CASSEWDRGGYGYTF.

J is TRBJ1-4 and V is TRBV19, with 10 nucleotides matching TRBD1. V was pared by 3 bases and J by 4 bases, with 5 bases of the junction left unmatched. The CDR3 consists of 16 residues. CDR1 and CDR2 from the germline V gene are LNHDA and SQIVND (reference sequence). CDR3 sequence: CASSMGQGPVNEKLFF. CDR3 DNA sequence: TGTGCCAGTAGTATGGGACAGGGGCCAGTTAATGAAAAACTGTTTTTT.

This clone was observed a few times. This rearrangement joins TRBV15 to TRBJ1-2; unclear D gene. The CDR3 spans 14 residues. Germline CDR1 is LNHNV and CDR2 is YYDKDF (reference sequence). With 1 base removed from V and 4 bases from J, the gap between germline ends came to 10 bases. Here the CDR3 reads CATSRVTVPYGYTF. DNA of the CDR3: TGTGCCACCAGCAGAGTAACAGTGCCCTATGGCTACACCTTC.